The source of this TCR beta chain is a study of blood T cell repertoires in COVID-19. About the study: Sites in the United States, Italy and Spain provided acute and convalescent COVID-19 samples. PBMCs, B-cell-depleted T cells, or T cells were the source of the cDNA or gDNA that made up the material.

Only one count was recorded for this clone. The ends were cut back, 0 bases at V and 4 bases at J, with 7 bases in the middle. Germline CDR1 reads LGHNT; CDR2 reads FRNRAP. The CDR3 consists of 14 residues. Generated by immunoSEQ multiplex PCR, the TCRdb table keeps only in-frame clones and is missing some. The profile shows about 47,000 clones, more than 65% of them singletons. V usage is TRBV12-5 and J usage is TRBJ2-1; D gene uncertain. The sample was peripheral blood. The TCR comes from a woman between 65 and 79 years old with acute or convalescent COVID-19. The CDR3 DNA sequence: TGTGCTAGTGGTTTGGTCCCTCCTTACAATGAGCAGTTCTTC. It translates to CASGLVPPYNEQFF.